The T cell receptor (beta chain) described here comes from a study of control samples from healthy donors and cancer patients. CDR1 and CDR2 (germline): SEHNR, FQNEAQ (reference sequence). There are 12 residues in the CDR3. Trimming shortened V by 8 bases and J by 3 bases, and 10 bases separated the two germline ends. Sequenced by immunoSEQ multiplex PCR; TCRdb stores in-frame clones only, minus some. The sample includes 400,000 to 500,000 clones, around 90% of them seen just once. Sequenced sample: PBMCs. The receptor comes from a man in his forties with head and neck cancer. The rearrangement joins TRBV7-9 to TRBJ1-1; D not certain. CDR3 sequence (DNA): TGTGCCAGCGCCGGAACGGACACTGAAGCTTTCTTT. It specifies CASAGTDTEAFF.